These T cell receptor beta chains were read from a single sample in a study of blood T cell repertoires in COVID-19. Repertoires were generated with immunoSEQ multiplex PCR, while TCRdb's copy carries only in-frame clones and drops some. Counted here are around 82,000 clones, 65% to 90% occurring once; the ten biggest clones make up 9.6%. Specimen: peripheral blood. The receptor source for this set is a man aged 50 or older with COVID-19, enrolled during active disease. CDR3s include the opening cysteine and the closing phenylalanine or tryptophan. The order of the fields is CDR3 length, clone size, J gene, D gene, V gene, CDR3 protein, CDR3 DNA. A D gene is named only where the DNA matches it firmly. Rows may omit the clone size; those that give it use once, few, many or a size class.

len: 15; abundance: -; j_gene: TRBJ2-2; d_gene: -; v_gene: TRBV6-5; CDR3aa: CASSLLERETGELFF; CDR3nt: TGTGCCAGCAGTTTGCTAGAACGGGAGACCGGGGAGCTGTTTTTT
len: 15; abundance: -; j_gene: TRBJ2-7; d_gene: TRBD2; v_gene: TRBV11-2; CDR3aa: CASRKSGTSSYEQYF; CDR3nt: TGTGCCAGCAGAAAAAGCGGGACCAGCTCCTACGAGCAGTACTTC
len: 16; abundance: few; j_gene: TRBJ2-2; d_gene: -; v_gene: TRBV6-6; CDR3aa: CASSRWAGVNTGELFF; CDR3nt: TGTGCCAGCAGTCGGTGGGCAGGGGTTAACACCGGGGAGCTGTTTTTT
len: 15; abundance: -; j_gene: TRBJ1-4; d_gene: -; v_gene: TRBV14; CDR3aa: CASSQEGEYLEKLFF; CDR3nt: TGTGCCAGCAGCCAAGAGGGAGAATACCTTGAAAAACTGTTTTTT
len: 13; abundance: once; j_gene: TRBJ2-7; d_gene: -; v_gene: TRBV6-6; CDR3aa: CASSPPKGGEQYF; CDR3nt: TGTGCCAGCAGTCCCCCAAAAGGGGGAGAGCAGTACTTC
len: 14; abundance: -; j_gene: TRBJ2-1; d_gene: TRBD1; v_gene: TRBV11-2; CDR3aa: CASSPRTGFHEQFF; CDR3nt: TGTGCCAGCAGCCCGCGGACAGGGTTCCATGAGCAGTTCTTC
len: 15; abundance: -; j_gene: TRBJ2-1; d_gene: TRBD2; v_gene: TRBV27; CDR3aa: CASRPSGRLPGEQFF; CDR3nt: TGTGCCAGCAGGCCTAGCGGGAGACTGCCGGGGGAGCAGTTCTTC
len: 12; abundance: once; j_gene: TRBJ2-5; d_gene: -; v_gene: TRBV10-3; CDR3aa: CATATRVETQYF; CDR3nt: TGTGCCACCGCAACGAGGGTAGAGACCCAGTACTTC
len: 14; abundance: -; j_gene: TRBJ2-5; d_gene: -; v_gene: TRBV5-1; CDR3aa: CASSLAGLGETQYF; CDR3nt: TGCGCCAGCAGCTTGGCTGGACTCGGCGAGACCCAGTACTTC
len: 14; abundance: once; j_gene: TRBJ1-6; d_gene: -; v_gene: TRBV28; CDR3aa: CASSSTPYNSPLHF; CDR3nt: TGTGCCAGCAGTTCGACACCGTATAATTCACCCCTCCACTTT
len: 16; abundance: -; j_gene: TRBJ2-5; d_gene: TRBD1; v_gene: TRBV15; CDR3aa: CATSRLQTGGGETQYF; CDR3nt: TGTGCCACCAGCAGACTTCAGACAGGGGGAGGGGAGACCCAGTACTTC
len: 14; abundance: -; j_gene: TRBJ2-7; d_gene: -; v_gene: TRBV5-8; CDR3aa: CASSLWENGGEQYF; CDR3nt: TGTGCCAGCAGCTTGTGGGAAAACGGAGGCGAGCAGTACTTC
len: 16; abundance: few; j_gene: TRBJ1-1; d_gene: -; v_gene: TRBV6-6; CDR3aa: CASSSGTFGMNTEAFF; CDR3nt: TGTGCCAGCAGTTCCGGGACATTCGGGATGAACACTGAAGCTTTCTTT
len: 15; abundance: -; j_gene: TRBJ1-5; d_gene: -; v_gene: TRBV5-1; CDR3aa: CASSLIPNSNQPQHF; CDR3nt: TGCGCCAGCAGCCTGATCCCTAATAGCAATCAGCCCCAGCATTTT
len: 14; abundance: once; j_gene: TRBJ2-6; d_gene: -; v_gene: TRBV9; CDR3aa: CASSASSGANVLTF; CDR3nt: TGTGCCAGCAGCGCTAGCTCTGGGGCCAACGTCCTGACTTTC
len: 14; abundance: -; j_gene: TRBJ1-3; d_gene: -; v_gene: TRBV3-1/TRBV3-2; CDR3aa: CASSQVSSGNTIYF; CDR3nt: TGTGCCAGCAGCCAAGTGAGCTCTGGAAACACCATATATTTT
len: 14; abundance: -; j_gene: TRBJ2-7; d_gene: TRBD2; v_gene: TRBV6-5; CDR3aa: CASSFSTSGYEQYF; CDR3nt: TGTGCCAGCAGTTTCTCGACTAGCGGATACGAGCAGTACTTC
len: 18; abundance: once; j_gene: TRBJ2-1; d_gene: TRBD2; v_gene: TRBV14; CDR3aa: CASSQGSGRPLIYNEQFF; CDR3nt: TGTGCCAGCAGCCAGGGCAGCGGGAGGCCCCTGATCTACAATGAGCAGTTCTTC
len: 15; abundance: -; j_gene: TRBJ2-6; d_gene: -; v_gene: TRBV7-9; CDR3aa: CASSFDGGIGNVLTF; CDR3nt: TGTGCCAGCAGCTTCGATGGCGGGATTGGCAACGTCCTGACTTTC
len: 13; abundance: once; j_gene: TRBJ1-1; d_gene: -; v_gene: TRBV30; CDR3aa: CAWSVNRRTEAFF; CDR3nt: TGTGCCTGGAGTGTAAATCGTCGCACTGAAGCTTTCTTT
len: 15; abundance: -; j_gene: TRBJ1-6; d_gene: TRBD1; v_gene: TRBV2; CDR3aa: CASSSGTGYSEPLHF; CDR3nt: TGTGCCAGCAGTTCCGGGACAGGGTACTCGGAACCCCTCCACTTT
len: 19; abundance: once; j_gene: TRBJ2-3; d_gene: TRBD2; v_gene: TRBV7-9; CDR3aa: CASRKGLAGKTASTDTQYF; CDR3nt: TGTGCCAGCAGGAAGGGACTAGCGGGCAAGACCGCTAGCACAGATACGCAGTATTTT
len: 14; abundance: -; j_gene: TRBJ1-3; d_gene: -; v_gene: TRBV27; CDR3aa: CASSERFSGNTIYF; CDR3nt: TGTGCCAGCAGTGAGCGGTTCTCTGGAAACACCATATATTTT
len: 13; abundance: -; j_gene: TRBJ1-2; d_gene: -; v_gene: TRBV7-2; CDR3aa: CASSIQTSYGYTF; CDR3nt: TGTGCCAGCAGCATACAGACAAGCTATGGCTACACCTTC
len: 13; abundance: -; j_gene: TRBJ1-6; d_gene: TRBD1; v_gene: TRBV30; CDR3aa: CAWTGQGNSPLHF; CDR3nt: TGTGCCTGGACCGGACAGGGGAATTCACCCCTCCACTTT
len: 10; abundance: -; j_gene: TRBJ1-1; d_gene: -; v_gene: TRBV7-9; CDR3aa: CASKQVEAFF; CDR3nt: TGTGCCAGCAAACAGGTTGAAGCTTTCTTT
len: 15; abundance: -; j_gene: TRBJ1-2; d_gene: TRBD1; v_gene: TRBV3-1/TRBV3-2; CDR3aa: CASSQPPTGYNGYTF; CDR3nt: TGTGCCAGCAGCCAACCCCCGACAGGGTATAATGGCTACACCTTC
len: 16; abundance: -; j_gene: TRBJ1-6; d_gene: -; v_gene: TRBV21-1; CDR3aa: CASSARRRRNNSPLHF; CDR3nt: TGTGCCAGCAGCGCCAGAAGACGGAGAAATAATTCACCCCTCCACTTT
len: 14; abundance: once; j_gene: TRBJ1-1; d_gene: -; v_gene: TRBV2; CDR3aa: CASSDFPGGTEAFF; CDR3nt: TGTGCCAGCAGTGATTTTCCCGGGGGGACTGAAGCTTTCTTT
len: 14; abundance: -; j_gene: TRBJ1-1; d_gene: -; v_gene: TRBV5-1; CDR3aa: CASSRGGLNTEAFF; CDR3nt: TGCGCCAGCAGCCGGGGGGGCTTGAACACTGAAGCTTTCTTT
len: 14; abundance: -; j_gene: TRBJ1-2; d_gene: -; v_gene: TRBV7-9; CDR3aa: CASSFSEDLYGYTF; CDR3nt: TGTGCCAGCAGCTTTTCCGAAGACTTGTATGGCTACACCTTC
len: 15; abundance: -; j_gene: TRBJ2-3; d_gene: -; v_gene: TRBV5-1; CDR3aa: CASSLDGVRADTQYF; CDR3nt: TGCGCCAGCAGCTTGGACGGGGTTAGGGCAGATACGCAGTATTTT
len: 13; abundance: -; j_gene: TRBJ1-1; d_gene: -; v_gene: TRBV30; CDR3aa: CAWSRQSHTEAFF; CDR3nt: TGTGCCTGGAGTCGACAATCCCACACTGAAGCTTTCTTT
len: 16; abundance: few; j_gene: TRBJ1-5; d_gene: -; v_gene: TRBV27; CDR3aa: CASRSLDGDSNQPQHF; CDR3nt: TGTGCCAGCAGATCCCTCGACGGGGATAGCAATCAGCCCCAGCATTTT
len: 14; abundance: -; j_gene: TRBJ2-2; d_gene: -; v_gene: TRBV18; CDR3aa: CASSPYQGTGELFF; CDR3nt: TGTGCCAGCTCACCATATCAGGGGACCGGGGAGCTGTTTTTT
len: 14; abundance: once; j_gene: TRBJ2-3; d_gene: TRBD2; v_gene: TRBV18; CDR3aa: CASAGSGNTDTQYF; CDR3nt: TGTGCCAGCGCCGGCAGCGGGAACACAGATACGCAGTATTTT
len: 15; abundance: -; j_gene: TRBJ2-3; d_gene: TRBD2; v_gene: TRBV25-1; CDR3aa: CASSAEGGPAHTQYF; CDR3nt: TGTGCCAGCAGTGCTGAGGGAGGGCCGGCCCATACGCAGTATTTT
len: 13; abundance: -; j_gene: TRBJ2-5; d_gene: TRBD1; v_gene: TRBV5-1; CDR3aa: CASSPGGGETQYF; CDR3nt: TGCGCCAGCAGCCCAGGGGGCGGGGAGACCCAGTACTTC
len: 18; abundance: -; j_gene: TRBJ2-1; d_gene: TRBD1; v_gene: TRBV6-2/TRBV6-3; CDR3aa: CASSYYPPTGEPYNEQFF; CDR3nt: TGTGCCAGCAGTTACTACCCTCCGACAGGGGAGCCCTACAATGAGCAGTTCTTC
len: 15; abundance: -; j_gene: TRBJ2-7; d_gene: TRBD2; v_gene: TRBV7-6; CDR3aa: CASSLWASGSNEQYF; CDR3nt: TGTGCCAGCAGCTTATGGGCTAGCGGGAGCAACGAGCAGTACTTC
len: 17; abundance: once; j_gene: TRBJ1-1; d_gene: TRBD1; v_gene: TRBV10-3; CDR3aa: CAISRQGNIQHAVEAFF; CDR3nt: TGTGCCATCAGCCGACAGGGGAATATACAACACGCCGTTGAAGCTTTCTTT
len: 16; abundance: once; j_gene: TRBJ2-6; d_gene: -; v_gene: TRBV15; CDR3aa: CATSRDSGTGANVLTF; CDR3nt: TGTGCCACCAGCAGAGATTCCGGGACTGGGGCCAACGTCCTGACTTTC
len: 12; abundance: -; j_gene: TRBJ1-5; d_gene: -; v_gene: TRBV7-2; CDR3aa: CATQSSNQPQHF; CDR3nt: TGTGCCACCCAGTCTAGCAATCAGCCCCAGCATTTT
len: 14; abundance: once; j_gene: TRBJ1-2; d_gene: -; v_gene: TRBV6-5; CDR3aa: CASSYSQGRYGYTF; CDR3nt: TGTGCCAGCAGTTACTCGCAGGGTCGCTATGGCTACACCTTC
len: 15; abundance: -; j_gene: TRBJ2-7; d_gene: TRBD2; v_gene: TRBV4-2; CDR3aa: CASSQDVLAVYEQYF; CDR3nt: TGTGCCAGCAGCCAAGACGTACTAGCGGTCTACGAGCAGTACTTC
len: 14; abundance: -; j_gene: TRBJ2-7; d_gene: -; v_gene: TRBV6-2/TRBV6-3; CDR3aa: CASSYSGQDYEQYF; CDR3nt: TGTGCCAGCAGTTACTCCGGACAAGACTACGAGCAGTACTTC
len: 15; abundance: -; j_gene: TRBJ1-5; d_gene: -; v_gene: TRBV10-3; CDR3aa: CAISESEARGQPQHF; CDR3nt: TGTGCCATCAGTGAGTCGGAAGCGAGGGGGCAGCCCCAGCATTTT
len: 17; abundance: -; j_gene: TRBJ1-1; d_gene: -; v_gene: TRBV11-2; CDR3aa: CASSPPTEMRLNTEAFF; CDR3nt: TGTGCCAGCAGCCCTCCGACTGAGATGCGGTTAAACACTGAAGCTTTCTTT
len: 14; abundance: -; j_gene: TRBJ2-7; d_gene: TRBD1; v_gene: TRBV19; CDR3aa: CASSRTGSSYEQYF; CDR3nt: TGTGCCAGTAGCCGGACAGGAAGCTCCTACGAGCAGTACTTC
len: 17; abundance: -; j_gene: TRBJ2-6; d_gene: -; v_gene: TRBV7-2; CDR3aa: CASSLGPPDSGANVLTF; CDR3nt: TGTGCCAGCAGCTTAGGGCCTCCTGACTCTGGGGCCAACGTCCTGACTTTC